Following are 28 T cell receptor beta chains from one sample sequenced in a study of cytotoxic CD8 clonotypes in ibrutinib-treated CLL. Only in-frame clones appear in the TCRdb table, and some are missing; sequencing was by immunoSEQ multiplex PCR. The profile covers 35,000 to 50,000 clones, with 55% to 75% appearing a single time and 13% taken by the ten largest. Material: PBMCs, obtained after 12 months of ibrutinib treatment. The receptors originated from a human donor with chronic lymphocytic leukemia.

This clone was detected only a few times. The chain joins TRBV2 to TRBJ1-3; D is unresolved. This CDR3 region has 14 residues. Trimming stripped 6 bases from V and 0 bases from J, with 9 bases between. Germline lookup yields CDR1 SNHLY and CDR2 FYNNEI. CDR3 sequence reads: CASSKELSGNTIYF. CDR3 DNA: TGTGCCAGCAGCAAGGAACTCTCTGGAAACACCATATATTTT.

This clone has just one count. The V gene is TRBV7-6, the J gene TRBJ2-2; 10 nucleotides match TRBD2. CDR1 SGHVS and CDR2 FNYEAQ come from the germline V gene. Trimming cost V 4 bases and J 6 bases; bases outside gene matches: 11. CDR3 length: 17 amino acids. The CDR3 spells CASSYTRPGLAPGELFF. In DNA form, the CDR3 reads TGTGCCAGCAGCTACACCCGGCCGGGACTAGCGCCCGGGGAGCTGTTTTTT. Looking up the rest from reference TRBV7-6 and TRBJ2-2 gives the full variable domain: GAGVSQSPRYKVTKRGQDVALRCDPISGHVSLYWYRQALGQGPEFLTYFNYEAQQDKSGLPNDRFSAERPEGSISTLTIQRTEQRDSAMYRCASSYTRPGLAPGELFFGEGSRLTVL.

This chain links TRBV21-1 with TRBJ2-3; the table names TRBD2, a call not compared with the DNA. TRBV21-1 is a pseudogene segment. This CDR3 is 14 amino acids long. CDR3 residues: CANLTSPSTDTQYF. The CDR3 nucleotides are TGTGCCAACCTGACTAGCCCGAGCACAGATACGCAGTATTTT.

The chain joins TRBV30 to TRBJ2-7; no reliable D call. V was pared by 5 bases and J by 3 bases, with 8 bases between. CDR3 length: 11 residues. The germline V gene has CDR1 GTSNPN and CDR2 SVGIG (reference sequence). The CDR3 protein is CAWAQSYEQYF. In DNA form, the CDR3 reads TGTGCCTGGGCTCAGAGCTACGAGCAGTACTTC.

The chain recombines TRBV7-3 with TRBJ2-3; 10 bases are shared with TRBD1. V was clipped by 1 base and J by 4 bases; unmatched bases: 5. CDR3 length equals 16 residues. The germline CDR1 and CDR2 sequences are SGHTA and FQGTGA. CDR3 amino acids: CASSLNPGTGADTQYF. The CDR3 bases are TGTGCCAGCAGCTTAAACCCTGGGACAGGGGCAGATACGCAGTATTTT.

The rearrangement links TRBV9 to TRBJ1-4; a weak D match, TRBD1 (5 bases). This CDR3 region has 15 residues. Germline V gives CDR1 SGDLS, CDR2 YYNGEE. Trimming cost V 0 bases and J 3 bases, with 9 bases left between them. CDR3 bases: TGTGCCAGCAGCGTAGCCGAGGGGCCTAATGAAAAACTGTTTTTT. It translates to CASSVAEGPNEKLFF.

In its sample, this clone was seen a few times. The chain employs TRBV27 and TRBJ1-1, with no clear D. V was trimmed by 2 bases and J by 4 bases, leaving 14 bases between them. The germline CDR1 and CDR2 sequences are MNHEY and SMNVEV (reference sequence). This CDR3 spans 15 amino acids. The DNA of the CDR3 is TGTGCCAGCAGTTTAAACGACCAGAGGAGCACTGAAGCTTTCTTT. Translation gives CASSLNDQRSTEAFF.

This clone was seen a few times. The chain is built from TRBV7-9 and TRBJ2-1; 9 bases are shared with TRBD1. CDR3 length: 11 amino acids. The germline gives CDR1 SEHNR, CDR2 FQNEAQ (reference sequence). J was trimmed by 15 bases and V by 5 bases; bases with no gene match: 5. The CDR3: CASSQGQGMFF. CDR3 DNA sequence: TGTGCCAGCAGCCAGGGACAGGGCATGTTCTTC.

This chain connects TRBV28 to TRBJ2-4; maybe TRBD1 (6 bases). The germline V gene encodes CDR1 MDHEN and CDR2 SYDVKM. V was clipped by 7 bases and J by 2 bases, with 15 bases between them. The CDR3 loop spans 15 amino acids. For the CDR3, the DNA is TGTGCCAGCACCAACGCTCAGGGGTCCAAAAACATTCAGTACTTC. Translating it yields CASTNAQGSKNIQYF.

For the CDR3, the DNA is TGTGCCACCCAAGGACTAGCGGGAGTTTCCTACGAGCAGTACTTC. Translating it yields CATQGLAGVSYEQYF. The chain links TRBV6-1 to TRBJ2-7; 13 bases agree with TRBD2. The J segment lost 1 base and the V segment lost 10 bases, leaving 7 bases of the junction unmatched. The CDR3 runs to 15 residues. Germline V lookup: CDR1 MNHNS, CDR2 SASEGT.

The V call is TRBV11-2, the J call TRBJ1-1; 8 nucleotides align to TRBD1. This CDR3 spans 15 amino acids. CDR1 and CDR2 (germline): SGHAT, FQNNGV. The V gene end was trimmed by 2 bases and the J gene end by 3 bases; junction bases not matched to a gene: 5. CDR3 loop: CASSLSGGQHTEAFF. The DNA for the CDR3 is TGTGCCAGCAGCTTATCAGGGGGCCAGCACACTGAAGCTTTCTTT.

The genes are TRBV7-8 and TRBJ2-7; D perhaps matches TRBD2 (6 bases). V gave up 5 bases and J gave up 4 bases, with 18 bases separating them. The germline gives CDR1 SGHVS, CDR2 FQNEAQ. This CDR3 has 15 residues. In DNA form, the CDR3 reads TGTGCCAGCAGCGGTACCGGGACTGCCCAATACGAGCAGTACTTC. This codes for CASSGTGTAQYEQYF.

The chain uses TRBV5-5 and TRBJ2-7; D may correspond to TRBD1 or TRBD2 (5 bases each). The CDR3 spans 13 residues. Trimming stripped 4 bases from V and 6 bases from J, with 14 bases between. The germline V gene has CDR1 SGHKS and CDR2 YYEKEE (reference sequence). The DNA of the CDR3 is TGTGCCAGCAGCCTGGTCGGGGCTCGCGAGCAGTACTTC. Protein product: CASSLVGAREQYF.

The chain employs TRBV7-2 and TRBJ2-1; 9 positions agree with TRBD1. CDR1 and CDR2 (germline): SGHTA, FQGNSA. After removal of 8 bases from V and 4 bases from J, the junction contained 6 bases not matched to a gene. This CDR3 has 14 residues. The CDR3 region has the DNA TGTGCCAGCGGGGGACAGGGTGGGTACAATGAGCAGTTCTTC. It translates to CASGGQGGYNEQFF.

The genes are TRBV7-8 and TRBJ2-1; TRBD2 aligns across 8 bases. The germline V gene has CDR1 SGHVS and CDR2 FQNEAQ. Trimming took 3 bases from V and 8 from J; bases not matched to a gene: 3. The CDR3 is made up of 13 amino acids. The CDR3 nucleotides read TGTGCCAGCAGCTTTGCTAGCGGGCATGAGCAGTTCTTC. This codes for CASSFASGHEQFF.

This clone has only a few counts. This chain connects TRBV11-2 to TRBJ1-2; D is perhaps TRBD1 (6 bases). The CDR3 is 15 residues long. Germline-derived CDR1 and CDR2 are SGHAT and FQNNGV. Trimming removed 5 bases at V and 2 bases at J, with 15 bases between. As DNA, the CDR3 is TGTGCCAGCAGCACTCACAGGGAACTGAACTATGGCTACACCTTC. Amino acids: CASSTHRELNYGYTF.

This sequence joins TRBV19 and TRBJ2-7; D not certain. The CDR3 runs to 14 residues. Germline-derived CDR1 and CDR2 are LNHDA and SQIVND (reference sequence). V was trimmed by 2 bases and J by 3 bases, leaving 11 bases between them. CDR3 coding DNA: TGTGCCAGTAGTATAATGGACGGCGGCTACGAGCAGTACTTC. This codes for CASSIMDGGYEQYF.

The V and J genes are TRBV18 and TRBJ2-7; 10 bases align to TRBD2. CDR1 KGHSH and CDR2 LQKENI come from the germline V gene. V was pared by 4 bases and J by 7 bases, with 13 bases of the junction left unmatched. The CDR3 extends over 16 amino acids. Written as DNA, the CDR3 is TGTGCCAGCTCACTGGGAGAGGCTAGCGGGAGAAGAGAGCAGTACTTC. It specifies CASSLGEASGRREQYF.

This chain connects TRBV16 to TRBJ1-1, with D perhaps matching TRBD1 (6 bases). The CDR3 sequence is 16 residues long. Germline V lookup: CDR1 KGHSY, CDR2 FQNENV. With 0 bases removed from V and 1 base from J, the gap between germline ends came to 12 bases. CDR3 coding DNA: TGTGCCAGCAGCCAATCGGGTGACAGGCCGAACACTGAAGCTTTCTTT. It translates to CASSQSGDRPNTEAFF.

The chain has TRBV7-9 and TRBJ2-7; maybe TRBD1 (7 bases). Per germline, CDR1 SEHNR and CDR2 FQNEAQ (reference sequence). The CDR3 contains 14 residues. Trimming took off 5 bases at V and 2 bases at J, with 13 bases between the two ends. The DNA for the CDR3 is TGTGCCAGCAGCCCTGGCGGGACAGCCTACGAGCAGTACTTC. Translated, it gives CASSPGGTAYEQYF.

The V and J genes are TRBV2 and TRBJ2-3, with D possibly being TRBD1 or TRBD2 (5 bases each). V lost 5 bases to trimming and J lost 0 bases, with 12 bases between them. The CDR3 is 15 residues long. Germline V gene sequence: CDR1 SNHLY, CDR2 FYNNEI. The CDR3 region has the DNA TGTGCCAGCAGTCGGGACGGCACTAGCACAGATACGCAGTATTTT. Residues: CASSRDGTSTDTQYF.

The chain uses TRBV7-2 and TRBJ2-2; tentative D call: TRBD2 (6 bases). The CDR3 is made up of 16 amino acids. CDR1 and CDR2 from the germline V gene are SGHTA and FQGNSA. Trimming pared 4 bases from V and 3 bases from J, leaving 15 bases between. The CDR3 protein is CASSSGTGVYTGELFF. The CDR3 region has the DNA TGTGCCAGCAGCTCCGGGACGGGAGTCTACACCGGGGAGCTGTTTTTT. Complete variable domain (other parts from reference TRBV7-2 and TRBJ2-2): GAGVSQSPSNKVTEKGKDVELRCDPISGHTALYWYRQSLGQGLEFLIYFQGNSAPDKSGLPSDRFSAERTGGSVSTLTIQRTQQEDSAVYLCASSSGTGVYTGELFFGEGSRLTVL.

The chain uses TRBV28 and TRBJ1-4; the D is unclear. V lost 6 bases and J 4 bases, leaving 6 bases between the germline ends. This CDR3 is 12 amino acids long. Per the germline V gene, CDR1 is MDHEN and CDR2 is SYDVKM. The CDR3 DNA reads as TGTGCCAGCAGGGAGGGTAATGAAAAACTGTTTTTT. It codes for CASREGNEKLFF.

The chain carries TRBV5-4 and TRBJ1-1; the D is unclear. The CDR3 is 15 amino acids. V lost 0 bases and J lost 4, with 13 bases in between. Germline V gene lookup returns CDR1 SGHNT and CDR2 YYREEE (reference sequence). CDR3 sequence: CASSLGGKVGTEAFF. The CDR3 coding sequence is TGTGCCAGCAGCTTGGGAGGAAAGGTGGGCACTGAAGCTTTCTTT.

V gene TRBV5-1 combines with J gene TRBJ1-5; perhaps TRBD1 as D (5 bases). The CDR3 extends over 15 amino acids. Trimming cost V 4 bases and J 3 bases, with 14 bases left between them. Germline assignment: CDR1 SGHRS and CDR2 YFSETQ. The CDR3 sequence is CASSLGGQSNQPQHF. CDR3 bases: TGCGCCAGCAGCCTTGGGGGTCAGTCCAATCAGCCCCAGCATTTT.

This clone came up a few times. The CDR3 sequence is CASSIGQNSYNEQFF. CDR3 nucleotides: TGTGCCAGTAGTATCGGACAGAACTCCTACAATGAGCAGTTCTTC. This sequence joins TRBV19 and TRBJ2-1; perhaps TRBD1 as D (6 bases). Germline CDR1 LNHDA, CDR2 SQIVND (reference sequence). The CDR3 loop spans 15 amino acids. Trimming left V 3 bases short and J 0 bases short, with 9 bases between.

The chain is built from TRBV30 and TRBJ2-5, with TRBD1 as a possible D gene (6 bases). This CDR3 region has 14 residues. Germline assignment: CDR1 GTSNPN and CDR2 SVGIG (reference sequence). Trimming cost V 4 bases and J 2 bases, with 14 bases left between them. The CDR3 sequence: CAWNTGLGQETQYF. CDR3 nucleotides: TGTGCCTGGAATACAGGGTTAGGGCAAGAGACCCAGTACTTC.

The chain couples TRBV7-9 to TRBJ2-1, with 8 positions matching TRBD1. Per the germline V gene, CDR1 is SEHNR and CDR2 is FQNEAQ (reference sequence). V gave up 5 bases and J gave up 9 bases; unmatched junction bases: 6. The CDR3 covers 13 residues. The CDR3 bases are TGTGCCAGCAGCCTTACAGGGGGATCTGAGCAGTTCTTC. It codes for CASSLTGGSEQFF.